A selection of T cell receptor beta chains follows, all from one sample in a study of blood T cell repertoires in COVID-19. The protocol was immunoSEQ multiplex PCR, while the TCRdb copy is restricted to in-frame clones and leaves out a portion. The table lists 200,000 to 250,000 clones, 82% of them singletons. Sequenced material: peripheral blood. The receptor set was obtained from a woman over 75 with COVID-19, enrolled during active disease. Both conserved end residues are part of each CDR3. The order of the fields is CDR3 protein, CDR3 DNA, V gene, J gene, D gene, clone size. The D gene is left open where the match is weak. Not all rows give a size; the values are once, few, many and, for expanded clones, a class.

CASSPDRAPNQPQHF	TGTGCCAGCTCACCCGACAGGGCGCCTAATCAGCCCCAGCATTTT	TRBV18	TRBJ1-5	TRBD1	.
CASSVYSGETQYF	TGTGCCAGCAGCGTTTACAGTGGAGAGACCCAGTACTTC	TRBV9	TRBJ2-5	.	.
CASSLDDRHGAFF	TGCGCCAGCAGCTTGGACGACAGACATGGGGCTTTCTTT	TRBV5-1	TRBJ1-1	.	.
CAWMQGNTGELFF	TGTGCCTGGATGCAGGGGAACACCGGGGAGCTGTTTTTT	TRBV30	TRBJ2-2	.	.
CASSQQGMRGYTF	TGCGCCAGCAGCCAACAGGGTATGCGGGGCTACACCTTC	TRBV5-1	TRBJ1-2	.	.
CASSSQTEAFF	TGTGCCAGCAGCTCGCAGACTGAAGCTTTCTTT	TRBV7-6	TRBJ1-1	.	.
CASSRLDRGDNQPQHF	TGTGCCAGTAGCAGACTCGACAGGGGGGACAATCAGCCCCAGCATTTT	TRBV19	TRBJ1-5	TRBD1	.
CASSLPLAGRNIQYF	TGTGCCAGCAGCCTCCCCCTAGCGGGGCGAAACATTCAGTACTTC	TRBV6-6	TRBJ2-4	TRBD2	.
CATSSTAKSSYEQYF	TGTGCCACCAGCAGTACAGCCAAAAGCTCCTACGAGCAGTACTTC	TRBV15	TRBJ2-7	.	.
CASSPRRDWTVSDGYTF	TGTGCCAGCTCACCACGACGGGATTGGACAGTGTCAGATGGCTACACCTTC	TRBV18	TRBJ1-2	.	few
CASSDRQGAPRDTQYF	TGTGCCAGCAGTGATCGACAGGGGGCGCCGCGAGATACGCAGTATTTT	TRBV25-1	TRBJ2-3	TRBD1	once
CASGLTTIGGGGETQYF	TGTGCTAGTGGTTTGACCACCATCGGCGGGGGTGGAGAGACCCAGTACTTC	TRBV12-5	TRBJ2-5	TRBD2	.
CATSDTGGSNQPQHF	TGTGCCACCAGTGATACAGGGGGAAGCAATCAGCCCCAGCATTTT	TRBV24-1	TRBJ1-5	TRBD1	once
CASPSRDFSYNEQFF	TGTGCCAGCCCTAGTCGGGACTTTTCCTACAATGAGCAGTTCTTC	TRBV2	TRBJ2-1	.	.
CASGPTWETQYF	TGTGCCAGCGGCCCCACGTGGGAGACCCAGTACTTC	TRBV12-3/TRBV12-4	TRBJ2-5	.	.
CASSPSPLIKPQHF	TGTGCCAGCAGCCCGAGCCCACTGATAAAGCCCCAGCATTTT	TRBV7-8	TRBJ1-5	.	.
CASSPSSTALYEQYF	TGTGCCAGCTCACCAAGTTCGACAGCCCTCTACGAGCAGTACTTC	TRBV18	TRBJ2-7	.	.
CASSLVVAGGIETQYF	TGTGCCAGCAGCTTGGTCGTAGCGGGAGGGATAGAGACCCAGTACTTC	TRBV5-5	TRBJ2-5	TRBD2	once
CASSRSTVNTEAFF	TGTGCCAGCAGCCGATCCACTGTGAACACTGAAGCTTTCTTT	TRBV7-9	TRBJ1-1	.	.
CSASSRTSGGSTDTQYF	TGCAGTGCTAGTTCTCGGACTAGCGGGGGAAGCACAGATACGCAGTATTTT	TRBV20-1	TRBJ2-3	TRBD2	.
CASSQWGRGQPQHF	TGTGCCAGCAGCCAGTGGGGGCGCGGTCAGCCCCAGCATTTT	TRBV3-1/TRBV3-2	TRBJ1-5	.	.
CASSFGGAGDYGYTF	TGTGCCAGCAGCTTCGGAGGGGCGGGCGACTATGGCTACACCTTC	TRBV7-2	TRBJ1-2	.	.
CATRDGGRLVDSPLHF	TGTGCCACCAGAGACGGGGGGCGGTTGGTAGATTCACCCCTCCACTTT	TRBV3-1/TRBV3-2	TRBJ1-6	.	few
CAWSKWPRTSGSTDTQYF	TGTGCCTGGAGTAAGTGGCCAAGGACTAGCGGGAGTACAGATACGCAGTATTTT	TRBV30	TRBJ2-3	TRBD2	.
CASSEWGSGSGNQPQHF	TGTGCCAGCAGTGAATGGGGATCAGGGTCGGGCAATCAGCCCCAGCATTTT	TRBV6-1	TRBJ1-5	.	.
CASSEERTSGGQYF	TGTGCCAGCAGTGAAGAACGGACTAGCGGGGGGCAGTACTTC	TRBV2	TRBJ2-7	TRBD2	.
CASSWDRPDYEQYF	TGCGCCAGCAGTTGGGACAGACCTGACTACGAGCAGTACTTC	TRBV5-1	TRBJ2-7	TRBD1	.
CASSSGQGAQPQHF	TGTGCCAGCAGCTCCGGACAGGGGGCACAGCCCCAGCATTTT	TRBV7-9	TRBJ1-5	TRBD1	once
CSVTGQGKATNEKLFF	TGCAGCGTTACAGGACAGGGGAAGGCAACTAATGAAAAACTGTTTTTT	TRBV29-1	TRBJ1-4	TRBD1	.
CAWSDRWDQPQHF	TGTGCCTGGAGTGACAGATGGGATCAGCCCCAGCATTTT	TRBV30	TRBJ1-5	.	few
CASSLVTGGIGSYEQYF	TGTGCCAGCAGCTTGGTAACAGGGGGTATCGGGTCCTACGAGCAGTACTTC	TRBV5-6	TRBJ2-7	TRBD1	once
CASSLRDRNTEAFF	TGTGCCAGCAGCCTCCGGGACAGAAACACTGAAGCTTTCTTT	TRBV3-1/TRBV3-2	TRBJ1-1	TRBD1	.
CASSRTRSYEQYF	TGTGCCAGCAGCCGAACTAGATCCTACGAGCAGTACTTC	TRBV6-5	TRBJ2-7	.	.
CASSPEQTRYNEQFF	TGTGCCAGCTCCCCGGAACAGACCCGCTACAATGAGCAGTTCTTC	TRBV28	TRBJ2-1	.	.
CASSPRGGRTDTQYF	TGTGCCAGTAGTCCCCGGGGTGGCAGAACAGATACGCAGTATTTT	TRBV19	TRBJ2-3	.	few
CASSEFRRETEAFF	TGTGCCAGCAGTGAATTCCGGCGGGAGACTGAAGCTTTCTTT	TRBV6-1	TRBJ1-1	.	.
CASSLGQPLAKNIQYF	TGTGCCAGCAGCTTGGGACAGCCACTAGCCAAAAACATTCAGTACTTC	TRBV5-6	TRBJ2-4	.	.
CASSVEAAGVGNTIYF	TGTGCCAGCAGCGTAGAAGCGGCGGGGGTTGGAAACACCATATATTTT	TRBV9	TRBJ1-3	.	.
CASSATGGRETQYF	TGTGCTAGCAGCGCAACAGGAGGGCGAGAGACCCAGTACTTC	TRBV7-7	TRBJ2-5	.	.
CASSPLGGASYNEQFF	TGTGCCAGCAGTCCGCTAGGGGGGGCCTCCTACAATGAGCAGTTCTTC	TRBV7-9	TRBJ2-1	.	.
CASSLAPGSNQPQHF	TGTGCCAGCAGCCTAGCTCCCGGGTCGAATCAGCCCCAGCATTTT	TRBV28	TRBJ1-5	.	few
CASSVGTGSSYEQYF	TGTGCCAGCAGCGTGGGGACAGGAAGCTCCTACGAGCAGTACTTC	TRBV9	TRBJ2-7	TRBD1	few